The rows below give T cell receptor beta chains drawn from one sample of a study of resident and recirculating memory T cells in vitiligo. Assay: immunoSEQ multiplex PCR; the TCRdb copy retains only in-frame clones and omits some. The profile shows fewer than 85,000 clones, around 90% of them singletons. Sequencing was performed on blood. The origin of the receptors is a male donor with vitiligo. The CDR3 runs from the conserved cysteine through the conserved F or W. D genes are given only for firm matches. Not all rows give a size; the values are once, few, many and, for expanded clones, a class.

>TRBJ2-1|NA|TRBV9|NA
CASSADPLTVSYNEQFF
TGTGCCAGCAGCGCAGACCCCTTGACAGTGTCCTACAATGAGCAGTTCTTC
>TRBJ2-7|few|TRBV6-4|NA
CASSDSVGVGEQYF
TGTGCCAGCAGTGACTCGGTAGGGGTGGGCGAGCAGTACTTC
>TRBJ1-1|NA|TRBV28|TRBD1
CASGSPGTVPVEAFF
TGTGCCAGCGGGAGCCCCGGGACAGTACCTGTTGAAGCTTTCTTT
>TRBJ2-5|NA|TRBV6-6|TRBD2
CASSPVRAGGPKTQYF
TGTGCCAGCAGCCCAGTTAGGGCGGGAGGGCCAAAGACCCAGTACTTC
>TRBJ1-2|NA|TRBV9|TRBD1
CASSVADRGYGYTF
TGTGCCAGCAGCGTAGCTGACAGGGGCTATGGCTACACCTTC
>TRBJ2-2|NA|TRBV5-1|TRBD1
CASSPGTATGELFF
TGCGCCAGCAGCCCCGGGACAGCCACCGGGGAGCTGTTTTTT
>TRBJ2-5|NA|TRBV5-1|TRBD2
CASTGTSGQETQYF
TGCGCCAGCACCGGGACTAGCGGACAAGAGACCCAGTACTTC
>TRBJ2-1|NA|TRBV7-8|TRBD2
CASSKTSGSSYNEQFF
TGTGCCAGCAGTAAGACTAGCGGTAGCTCCTACAATGAGCAGTTCTTC
>TRBJ2-2|once|TRBV7-2|NA
CASSLLNTGELFF
TGTGCCAGCAGCTTACTAAACACCGGGGAGCTGTTTTTT
>TRBJ1-5|NA|TRBV18|NA
CASSPATGRNQPQHF
TGTGCCAGCTCGCCGGCCACGGGGAGGAATCAGCCCCAGCATTTT
>TRBJ2-7|NA|TRBV4-1|TRBD2
CASSRGGGPSWQYF
TGCGCCAGCAGTCGGGGGGGAGGGCCTTCGTGGCAGTACTTC
>TRBJ2-5|NA|TRBV7-6|NA
CASSPGGLQETQYF
TGTGCCAGCAGCCCAGGGGGACTCCAAGAGACCCAGTACTTC